Shown below are 12 T cell receptor beta chains from a single sample sequenced in a study of blood T cell repertoires in COVID-19. TCRdb's table, derived via immunoSEQ multiplex PCR, lists solely in-frame clones and lacks some. This sample carries more than 65,000 clones, about nine tenths of them seen once, and the ten largest clones take roughly 9%. Sample: peripheral blood. The receptor set was obtained from a man aged 50-59 years with acute or convalescent COVID-19.

The chain joins TRBV9 to TRBJ1-3; TRBD1 agrees at 7 bases. J gave up 0 bases and V 2 bases, and 5 bases lay outside the gene matches. The length of the CDR3 is 16 residues. In germline, CDR1 is SGDLS, CDR2 YYNGEE. The CDR3 DNA is TGTGCCAGCAGCGTTGGACAGGACAGCTCTGGAAACACCATATATTTT. Translation gives CASSVGQDSSGNTIYF.

The gene calls are TRBV5-1 and TRBJ2-1, with 7 nucleotides matching TRBD2. CDR1 is SGHRS, CDR2 YFSETQ, per germline. Unmatched junction bases numbered 22, after V lost 7 bases and J lost 9 bases. CDR3 length: 17 residues. The CDR3 coding sequence is TGCGCCAGCCATACTGCCCCCTTTAGCGGGCCAAGAGGTGAGCAGTTCTTC. Translating it yields CASHTAPFSGPRGEQFF. The whole variable domain, filled in from reference TRBV5-1 and TRBJ2-1, reads KAGVTQTPRYLIKTRGQQVTLSCSPISGHRSVSWYQQTPGQGLQFLFEYFSETQRNKGNFPGRFSGRQFSNSRSEMNVSTLELGDSALYLCASHTAPFSGPRGEQFFGPGTRLTVL.

This chain uses TRBV6-6 with TRBJ1-2, with D hard to call. Germline values: CDR1 MNHNY, CDR2 SVGAGI (reference sequence). CDR3 length: 12 amino acids. With 0 bases removed from V and 3 bases from J, the gap between germline ends came to 2 bases. For the CDR3, the DNA is TGTGCCAGCAGTTACTCCTACTATGGCTACACCTTC. Its protein is CASSYSYYGYTF.

This rearrangement joins TRBV5-1 to TRBJ2-2; D is undetermined. The CDR3 spans 15 residues. V lost 0 bases and J lost 5, with 11 bases in between. Germline CDR1 reads SGHRS; CDR2 reads YFSETQ. CDR3 DNA sequence: TGCGCCAGCAGCTTGGCGGTAGTGAGGACCGGGGAGCTGTTTTTT. Encoded protein: CASSLAVVRTGELFF. Using reference TRBV5-1 and TRBJ2-2 for the parts outside the CDR3, the full variable domain is KAGVTQTPRYLIKTRGQQVTLSCSPISGHRSVSWYQQTPGQGLQFLFEYFSETQRNKGNFPGRFSGRQFSNSRSEMNVSTLELGDSALYLCASSLAVVRTGELFFGEGSRLTVL.

The V and J genes are TRBV7-2 and TRBJ1-1, with 7 bases identical to TRBD1. Germline CDR1 SGHTA, CDR2 FQGNSA. The trim removed 5 bases at V and 4 bases at J, leaving 7 bases unmatched. The CDR3 totals 14 residues. The CDR3 bases are TGTGCCAGCAGCCCCCGTGGGACAGTCACTGAAGCTTTCTTT. This codes for CASSPRGTVTEAFF.

The V call is TRBV19, the J call TRBJ2-5; D perhaps matches TRBD1 (6 bases). The V and J ends lost 2 bases and 0 bases respectively, with 10 bases between them. Germline CDR1 is LNHDA and CDR2 is SQIVND (reference sequence). CDR3 size: 15 residues. The CDR3 DNA reads TGTGCCAGTAGTATACAGGGGTCGTACCAAGAGACCCAGTACTTC. Translation: CASSIQGSYQETQYF.

The chain employs TRBV19 and TRBJ2-3, with D perhaps TRBD1 (7 bases). Trimming left V 2 bases short and J 2 bases short, with 14 bases between. The germline gives CDR1 LNHDA, CDR2 SQIVND (reference sequence). The CDR3 contains 16 residues. CDR3 DNA: TGTGCCAGTAGTATATTACCAGGGGGGTTCACAGATACGCAGTATTTT. The encoded protein is CASSILPGGFTDTQYF.

This clone was found once. This chain links TRBV5-6 with TRBJ2-7; possible D gene TRBD2, 6 bases. From germline, CDR1 is SGHDT and CDR2 YYEEEE. V was shortened by 1 base and J by 2 bases, with 13 bases between the two germline ends. The CDR3 has 15 amino acids. The CDR3 region has the DNA TGTGCCAGCAGCTTGTACCGGGGGACCCCCTACGAGCAGTACTTC. As protein: CASSLYRGTPYEQYF.

This chain joins TRBV23-1 and TRBJ2-1, with unresolved D. TRBV23-1 is an open reading frame whose function is uncertain. With 3 bases removed from V and 10 bases from J, the gap between germline ends came to 13 bases. The CDR3 has 13 residues. The CDR3 DNA sequence: TGCGCCAGCAGTCACCCAAGAGAGTACGAGCAGTTCTTC. Amino acid sequence: CASSHPREYEQFF.

The chain has TRBV4-1 and TRBJ1-1; a possible D gene is TRBD1 (5 bases). The V end was cut by 0 bases, the J end by 1 base, with 18 bases between. The germline CDR1 and CDR2 sequences are MGHRA and YSYEKL. This CDR3 has 18 amino acids. The CDR3 spells CASSQEPGTAFQNTEAFF. DNA of the CDR3: TGCGCCAGCAGCCAAGAGCCCGGGACTGCATTCCAGAACACTGAAGCTTTCTTT.

The rearrangement joins TRBV6-5 to TRBJ1-2, with TRBD1 identical over 7 bases. Trimming cost V 8 bases and J 4 bases; bases outside gene matches: 7. The CDR3 loop spans 13 amino acids. Germline CDR1 is MNHEY and CDR2 is SVGAGI. CDR3 sequence (DNA): TGTGCCAGCGGACAGGCATCTATCTATGGCTACACCTTC. Its translation is CASGQASIYGYTF.

The chain carries TRBV4-2 and TRBJ1-4; D is perhaps TRBD1 (5 bases). The CDR3 totals 15 residues. CDR1 LGHNA and CDR2 YNFKEQ come from the germline V gene. Trimming took off 0 bases at V and 10 bases at J, with 15 bases between the two ends. Written as DNA, the CDR3 is TGTGCCAGCAGCCAAGATAGGGAGCGGGACGGAAAACTGTTTTTT. It translates to CASSQDRERDGKLFF.